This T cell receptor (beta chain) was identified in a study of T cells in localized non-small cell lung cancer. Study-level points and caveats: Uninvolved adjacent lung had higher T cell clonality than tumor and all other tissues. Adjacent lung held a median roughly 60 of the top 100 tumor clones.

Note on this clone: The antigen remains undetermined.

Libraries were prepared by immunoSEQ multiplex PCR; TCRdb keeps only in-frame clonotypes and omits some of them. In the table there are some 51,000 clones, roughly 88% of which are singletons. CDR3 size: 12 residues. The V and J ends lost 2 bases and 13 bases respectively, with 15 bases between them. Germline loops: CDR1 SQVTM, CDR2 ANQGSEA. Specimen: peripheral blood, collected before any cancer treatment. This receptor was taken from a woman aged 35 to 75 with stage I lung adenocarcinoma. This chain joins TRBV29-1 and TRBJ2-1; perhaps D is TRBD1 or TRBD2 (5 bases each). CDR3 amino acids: CSVERGEGSQFF. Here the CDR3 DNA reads TGCAGCGTTGAAAGGGGTGAAGGGAGCCAGTTCTTC.